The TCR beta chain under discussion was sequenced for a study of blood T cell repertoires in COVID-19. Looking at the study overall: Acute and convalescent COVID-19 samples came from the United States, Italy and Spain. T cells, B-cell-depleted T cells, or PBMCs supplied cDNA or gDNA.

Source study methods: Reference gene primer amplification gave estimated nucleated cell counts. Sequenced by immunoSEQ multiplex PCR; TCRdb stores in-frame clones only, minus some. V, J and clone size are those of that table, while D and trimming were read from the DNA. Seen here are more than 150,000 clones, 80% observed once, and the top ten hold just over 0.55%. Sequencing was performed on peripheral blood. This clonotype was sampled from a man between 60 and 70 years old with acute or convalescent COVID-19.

CDR3 amino acids: CASSGGAGAGEETQYF. CDR3 nucleotides: TGCGCCAGCAGCGGCGGCGCGGGGGCGGGTGAAGAGACCCAGTACTTC. The J gene is TRBJ2-5, the V gene TRBV5-1, with D perhaps TRBD2 (7 bases). The CDR3 is 16 residues long. The germline V and J ends were trimmed by 4 bases and 3 bases, with 19 bases remaining between them. CDR1 is SGHRS, CDR2 YFSETQ, per germline. The full variable domain, with the rest looked up from reference TRBV5-1 and TRBJ2-5, is KAGVTQTPRYLIKTRGQQVTLSCSPISGHRSVSWYQQTPGQGLQFLFEYFSETQRNKGNFPGRFSGRQFSNSRSEMNVSTLELGDSALYLCASSGGAGAGEETQYFGPGTRLLVL.